Below, 32 T cell receptor beta chains from the same sample are listed, as sequenced in a study of blood T cells in healthy people across ages. A second PCR of 7 to 11 cycles used a sample-barcoded 5' primer and a J-beta primer mix. TCRdb ran MiXCR on the 5' RACE reads and lists one entry per CDR3 protein. The table lists around 1.7 million distinct CDR3 sequences, roughly 27% of them singletons. The sample consisted of blood. These receptors all stem from a young woman in good health.

The chain employs TRBV4-2 and TRBJ2-1; D is undetermined. CDR3 length equals 14 residues. V was clipped by 3 bases and J by 2 bases, with 8 bases between them. CDR1 is LGHNA and CDR2 is YNFKEQ in the germline V gene. The CDR3 loop reads CASSHPTAYNEQFF. CDR3 DNA sequence: TGTGCCAGCAGCCACCCGACGGCCTACAATGAGCAGTTCTTC.

A word on this clonotype: A much larger clone lies a single base off, so this may be a read error. This chain connects TRBV29-1 to TRBJ1-1, with 8 bases identical to TRBD1. The CDR3 has 13 residues. Germline V gene lookup returns CDR1 SQVTM and CDR2 ANQGSEA. V lost 6 bases to trimming and J lost 5 bases; unmatched junction nucleotides: 8. The DNA of the CDR3 is TGCAGCGTCCGGACAGGGATTAGGACTGAAGCTTTCTTT. It translates to CSVRTGIRTEAFF.

This chain's CDR3 is CASSSLGDTRSVANVLTF. In DNA, the CDR3 is TGTGCCAGCAGCTCCCTGGGGGACACGCGCTCCGTGGCCAACGTCCTGACTTTC. The chain has TRBV7-3 and TRBJ2-6; D may be TRBD1 (6 bases). The CDR3 spans 18 residues. The germline CDR1 and CDR2 sequences are SGHTA and FQGTGA. Trimming removed 4 bases from V and 6 bases from J, with 22 bases in between.

The chain carries TRBV20-1 and TRBJ2-1; D is perhaps TRBD2 (7 bases). The CDR3 loop spans 15 amino acids. V lost 0 bases, J lost 1 base, and 10 bases lay in between. Germline V gene data show CDR1 as DFQATT and CDR2 as SNEGSKA (reference sequence). The CDR3 region is CSARERGTSYNEQFF. CDR3 nucleotides: TGCAGTGCTAGAGAGCGGGGGACATCCTACAATGAGCAGTTCTTC.

J is TRBJ1-2 and V is TRBV28; no clear D. Trimming took 8 bases from V and 8 from J, leaving 15 bases between them. The CDR3 runs 12 residues. Germline V gene data show CDR1 as MDHEN and CDR2 as SYDVKM. The CDR3 bases are TGTGCCAGCGTGGCCCTGGGCGGGGGCTACACCTTC. This gives the protein CASVALGGGYTF.

Remarks on this clonotype: Sequence at one end of the junction differs from germline and may be a read error. The J gene is TRBJ2-7, the V gene TRBV3-1, with a possible D match to TRBD1 (6 bases). The CDR3 spans 15 residues. Germline V lookup: CDR1 LGHDT, CDR2 YNNKEL (reference sequence). CDR3 DNA sequence: TGTGCTAGCAGCTACTCGACAGGTCCTCCCTACGAGCAGTACTTC. Translating gives CASSYSTGPPYEQYF.

The V call is TRBV29-1, the J call TRBJ2-1; D gene unclear. The CDR3 length is 13 residues. Germline CDR1 is SQVTM and CDR2 is ANQGSEA. V was trimmed by 8 bases and J by 6 bases, leaving 17 bases between them. CDR3 region: CSPDPLGRNEQFF. CDR3 sequence (DNA): TGCAGCCCAGACCCGTTAGGACGCAATGAGCAGTTCTTC.

V and J are TRBV12-3 or TRBV12-4 and TRBJ2-4; 7 bases line up with TRBD1. The V segment lost 1 base and the J segment 10 bases; nucleotides outside the gene matches: 10. This CDR3 is 15 amino acids long. CDR3 DNA: TGTGCCAGCAGTTTAGTCGTAGGGGGCTATTGGATTCAGTACTTC. This sequence encodes CASSLVVGGYWIQYF.

This clonotype was observed a few times. The V call is TRBV7-8, the J call TRBJ2-4; D possibly uses TRBD1 or TRBD2 (5 bases each). Per germline, CDR1 SGHVS and CDR2 FQNEAQ. V lost 8 bases to trimming and J lost 2 bases, with 16 bases between them. The length of the CDR3 is 15 residues. The chain's CDR3 is CASGSDGATKNIQYF. The CDR3 region has the DNA TGTGCCAGCGGATCCGACGGGGCAACCAAAAACATTCAGTACTTC.

This clonotype was seen at least ten times. The chain joins TRBV12-3 or TRBV12-4 to TRBJ1-2; TRBD1 aligns across 8 bases. This CDR3 spans 14 amino acids. V dropped 6 bases and J dropped 3; count of bases not matched to a gene: 6. The CDR3 sequence is CASRQQGEDYGYTF. CDR3 DNA: TGTGCCAGCAGACAACAGGGGGAAGACTATGGCTACACCTTC.

This clonotype was detected a few times. The rearrangement uses TRBV20-1 and TRBJ2-1, with 12 bases lining up with TRBD2. V shed 0 bases, J shed 0 bases, and the junction held 9 bases outside the gene matches. CDR1 and CDR2 (germline): DFQATT, SNEGSKA (reference sequence). CDR3 length: 19 residues. In nucleotides, the CDR3 is TGCAGTGCTAGAGACCTGGCTAGCGGGGGGGGCAGCTCCTACAATGAGCAGTTCTTC. It specifies CSARDLASGGGSSYNEQFF.

This clonotype was picked up a small number of times. This chain uses TRBV10-2 with TRBJ2-1, with 9 bases lining up with TRBD2. The germline V gene has CDR1 WSHSY and CDR2 SAAADI. The CDR3 spans 14 residues. J lost 7 bases, V lost 8 bases, and 9 bases had no gene match. The CDR3 reads CASGDSGGGNEQFF. For the CDR3, the DNA is TGCGCCAGCGGGGATAGCGGGGGCGGTAATGAGCAGTTCTTC.

The chain combines TRBV3-1 with TRBJ1-4; perhaps TRBD1 as D (6 bases). The V gene's germline CDR1 is LGHDT and CDR2 YNNKEL (reference sequence). Trimming left V 4 bases short and J 7 bases short, with 13 bases between. The CDR3 runs to 14 residues. For the CDR3, the DNA is TGTGCCAGCAGCCCGGGGGGGACACCTGAAAAACTGTTTTTT. Protein sequence: CASSPGGTPEKLFF.

This chain uses TRBV5-1 with TRBJ1-1, with D possibly being TRBD1 (6 bases). The V end lost 1 base, the J end lost 2 bases, and 12 bases lay between the germline ends. CDR1 and CDR2 from the germline V gene are SGHRS and YFSETQ. The CDR3 consists of 15 residues. CDR3 DNA: TGCGCCAGCAGCTTGCAGGGGCCCCAAAACACTGAAGCTTTCTTT. This codes for CASSLQGPQNTEAFF.

This clonotype was observed a handful of times. The J gene is TRBJ1-2, the V gene TRBV6-6, with 8 bases fitting TRBD1. Germline V gives CDR1 MNHNY, CDR2 SVGAGI (reference sequence). The trim removed 6 bases at V and 6 bases at J, leaving 9 bases unmatched. The CDR3 totals 14 residues. CDR3 DNA sequence: TGTGCCAGCAGAAATATTCAGGGGGCGGATGGCTACACCTTC. Translated: CASRNIQGADGYTF.

This clonotype was recorded a few times. J is TRBJ2-7 and V is TRBV10-3; 7 nucleotides agree with TRBD2. Trimming removed 9 bases from V and 3 bases from J; junction bases left unmatched: 11. Germline-derived CDR1 and CDR2 are ENHRY and SYGVKD. The CDR3 covers 14 residues. The CDR3 here is CAIAPGTTLYEQYF. CDR3 DNA: TGTGCCATTGCCCCCGGGACTACCCTCTACGAGCAGTACTTC.

The chain links TRBV18 to TRBJ2-7; TRBD2 aligns across 9 bases. Unmatched junction bases numbered 19, after V lost 3 bases and J lost 4 bases. This CDR3 comprises 19 residues. Germline CDR1 is KGHSH and CDR2 is LQKENI. CDR3 DNA sequence: TGTGCCAGCTCACCGCTTGGGTCTAGCGGGGTGTCTCGGTCGTACGAGCAGTACTTC. Translation gives CASSPLGSSGVSRSYEQYF.

The sample holds a few counts of this clonotype. V usage is TRBV4-3 and J usage is TRBJ1-1, with a possible D match to TRBD1 (6 bases). The V end was cut by 0 bases, the J end by 5 bases, with 10 bases between. The CDR3 is 14 residues long. Germline V gives CDR1 LGHNA, CDR2 YSLEER. The CDR3 sequence is CASSQDPQGTEAFF. The CDR3 DNA is TGCGCCAGCAGCCAAGATCCCCAGGGGACTGAAGCTTTCTTT.

The rearrangement joins TRBV9 to TRBJ2-1; either TRBD1 or TRBD2 may supply D (5 bases each). Germline V gives CDR1 SGDLS, CDR2 YYNGEE. CDR3 length equals 13 residues. V was pared by 4 bases and J by 9 bases, with 14 bases between. CDR3 residues: CASSLRGLTEQFF. CDR3 bases: TGTGCCAGCAGCTTGAGGGGCTTGACTGAGCAGTTCTTC.

The chain links TRBV20-1 to TRBJ1-2; D remains unclear. V dropped 4 bases and J dropped 8 bases, with 17 bases sitting between them. The CDR3 runs to 13 residues. In germline, CDR1 is DFQATT, CDR2 SNEGSKA (reference sequence). The CDR3, as DNA: TGCAGTGCTAAGACGATAGGGAGGGAAGGCTACACCTTC. Translating gives CSAKTIGREGYTF.

The chain employs TRBV4-2 and TRBJ2-1; TRBD1 matches at 12 bases. The CDR3 is 15 amino acids. The V and J ends lost 0 bases and 8 bases, in that order; junction bases with no gene match: 2. Germline-derived CDR1 and CDR2 are LGHNA and YNFKEQ. CDR3 residues: CASSQEGQGADEQFF. CDR3 bases: TGTGCCAGCAGCCAAGAGGGACAGGGGGCTGATGAGCAGTTCTTC.

This clonotype came up a few times. V is TRBV20-1 and J is TRBJ2-1, with 7 bases aligning to TRBD1. Germline V gene sequence: CDR1 DFQATT, CDR2 SNEGSKA (reference sequence). With 5 bases clipped from V and 5 bases from J, the junction kept 9 bases outside the gene matches. This CDR3 comprises 14 residues. CDR3 residues: CSAWRGGSDNEQFF. The CDR3 DNA is TGCAGTGCTTGGAGAGGGGGCTCGGACAATGAGCAGTTCTTC.

The chain has TRBV7-3 and TRBJ2-2; 7 bases align to TRBD2. The trim removed 5 bases at V and 7 bases at J, leaving 7 bases unmatched. The CDR3 covers 14 residues. Germline V gene sequence: CDR1 SGHTA, CDR2 FQGTGA. The CDR3 DNA reads as TGTGCCAGCAGCCCAGCGGGGACCGGCGGGGAGCTGTTTTTT. Protein product: CASSPAGTGGELFF.

The chain employs TRBV7-9 and TRBJ2-3, with TRBD2 identical over 15 bases. The trim removed 5 bases at V and 4 bases at J, leaving 10 bases unmatched. In germline, CDR1 is SEHNR, CDR2 FQNEAQ (reference sequence). This CDR3 has 18 amino acids. This chain's CDR3 is CASSPPGLAGGYPDTQYF. CDR3 DNA sequence: TGTGCCAGCAGCCCCCCGGGACTAGCGGGGGGCTACCCAGATACGCAGTATTTT.

This clonotype has a count of ten or more. The V call is TRBV5-1, the J call TRBJ1-6, with D tentatively TRBD1 (6 bases). The CDR3 sequence is 14 residues long. Germline V gene sequence: CDR1 SGHRS, CDR2 YFSETQ. V lost 4 bases, J lost 10 bases, and 15 bases lay in between. The chain's CDR3 is CASSRGQPKSPLHF. The CDR3 DNA reads TGCGCCAGCAGCCGGGGACAACCCAAATCACCCCTCCACTTT.

This clonotype has only a few counts. The rearrangement joins TRBV7-2 to TRBJ2-5; D might be TRBD2 (6 bases). Trimming took off 1 base at V and 5 bases at J, with 11 bases between the two ends. Germline V gives CDR1 SGHTA, CDR2 FQGNSA. This CDR3 is built from 14 residues. The CDR3 DNA reads as TGTGCCAGCAGCTTAGTCGGGAGCCACGAGACCCAGTACTTC. Translation: CASSLVGSHETQYF.

This clonotype was counted ten times or more. The J gene is TRBJ1-5, the V gene TRBV30; TRBD1 might be the D (6 bases). The CDR3 is made up of 15 amino acids. Looked up from germline, CDR1 is GTSNPN and CDR2 is SVGIG (reference sequence). With 2 bases removed from V and 7 bases from J, the gap between germline ends came to 18 bases. The CDR3 reads CAWSSPPTGSQPQHF. The CDR3 region has the DNA TGTGCCTGGAGTAGCCCGCCGACAGGTAGCCAGCCCCAGCATTTT.

Comment on this clonotype: With a much larger clone just one base away, this may be a read error. This chain connects TRBV6-4 to TRBJ2-3; 12 bases match TRBD2. Germline CDR1 MRHNA, CDR2 SNTAGT. The CDR3 has 15 amino acids. The CDR3 DNA sequence: TGTGCCAGCAGTGTGACTAGCGGGAGCACAGATACGCGGTATTTT. Protein: CASSVTSGSTDTRYF.

This clonotype turned up a few times. The CDR3 loop reads CASSPQGIAGVSGTDTQYF. Here the CDR3 DNA reads TGCGCCAGCAGCCCCCAAGGGATAGCGGGAGTAAGCGGCACAGATACGCAGTATTTT. The genes are TRBV4-3 and TRBJ2-3; 9 bases map to TRBD2. This CDR3 has 19 residues. V shed 4 bases and J 1 base; nucleotides not matched to a gene: 15. The germline CDR1 and CDR2 sequences are LGHNA and YSLEER.

In its sample, this clonotype was seen many times. This chain joins TRBV4-2 and TRBJ2-5, with D unclear. From germline, CDR1 is LGHNA and CDR2 YNFKEQ. There are 17 residues in the CDR3. V was pared by 1 base and J by 0 bases, with 15 bases between. The CDR3 loop is CASSQAPALTYQETQYF. In nucleotides, the CDR3 is TGTGCCAGCAGCCAAGCCCCGGCCCTAACGTACCAAGAGACCCAGTACTTC.

This clonotype was seen ten or more times. The chain joins TRBV4-2 to TRBJ2-7; 9 bases agree with TRBD1. The CDR3 has 17 amino acids. Germline V gives CDR1 LGHNA, CDR2 YNFKEQ. V was clipped by 2 bases and J by 7 bases; unmatched bases: 15. CDR3 sequence reads: CASSQRTGQGTPEEQYF. CDR3 nucleotide sequence: TGTGCCAGCAGCCAACGGACGGGACAGGGAACACCGGAGGAGCAGTACTTC.

A few counts support this clonotype. The rearrangement links TRBV12-3 or TRBV12-4 to TRBJ2-5; 10 bases fit TRBD2. The CDR3 is made up of 15 amino acids. V lost 3 bases to trimming and J lost 4 bases; unmatched junction nucleotides: 5. In DNA form, the CDR3 reads TGTGCCAGCAGTTTCCAAGCGGGGGGGTCAGAGACCCAGTACTTC. Translated: CASSFQAGGSETQYF.